The 29 T cell receptor beta chains reported below all come from one sample, sequenced in a study of CD8+CD57+ T cells in acquired aplastic anemia. Sequencing involved patients with CD8+CD57+ cell expansion previously shown by flow cytometry. TCR beta VDJ and CDR3 were profiled, and genomic DNA was the template. TCRdb reanalysed the reads using MiXCR and keeps one entry per CDR3 protein. The table has approximately 220,000 distinct CDR3 sequences, about half seen once. The sample comprised sorted CD4+, CD8+, or CD8+CD57+ T cells (not recorded which) from PBMCs. The origin of the receptors is a human donor with aplastic anemia.

This clonotype has at least ten counts. The gene calls are TRBV7-2 and TRBJ1-4; D is possibly TRBD1 (5 bases). Per germline, CDR1 SGHTA and CDR2 FQGNSA. This CDR3 spans 13 amino acids. V dropped 4 bases and J dropped 8 bases, with 11 bases sitting between them. CDR3 sequence reads: CASSSNWGEKLFF. CDR3 DNA sequence: TGTGCCAGCAGCTCCAATTGGGGCGAAAAACTGTTTTTT.

This clonotype was seen repeatedly, ten times or more. The J gene is TRBJ2-6, the V gene TRBV5-1, with D tentatively TRBD1 (6 bases). The CDR3 runs to 18 residues. CDR1 is SGHRS, CDR2 YFSETQ, per germline. The V gene lost 0 bases and the J gene lost 2 bases, with 15 bases spanning the gap. The CDR3 loop is CASSLEGRKGAGANVLTF. DNA of the CDR3: TGCGCCAGCAGCTTGGAAGGGCGGAAGGGGGCTGGGGCCAACGTCCTGACTTTC.

The rearrangement joins TRBV7-9 to TRBJ1-1, with no clear D. Per the germline V gene, CDR1 is SEHNR and CDR2 is FQNEAQ (reference sequence). Between the trimmed V and J ends, which lost 2 bases and 0 bases, there was a span of 7 bases. The CDR3 has 14 residues. The CDR3 DNA follows: TGTGCCAGCAGCTTAACTATTGTGAACACTGAAGCTTTCTTT. Translation gives CASSLTIVNTEAFF. The variable domain in full, completed from reference TRBV7-9 and TRBJ1-1, reads DTGVSQNPRHKITKRGQNVTFRCDPISEHNRLYWYRQTLGQGPEFLTYFQNEAQLEKSRLLSDRFSAERPKGSFSTLEIQRTEQGDSAMYLCASSLTIVNTEAFFGQGTRLTVV.

This chain links TRBV19 with TRBJ1-6, with TRBD1 identical over 7 bases. The V gene end was trimmed by 5 bases and the J gene end by 7 bases; junction bases not matched to a gene: 11. This CDR3 spans 16 amino acids. The germline V gene has CDR1 LNHDA and CDR2 SQIVND (reference sequence). CDR3 coding DNA: TGTGCCAGTAGTCTCCTTGGGGGACAGTCGAATTCACCCCTCCACTTT. Amino acids: CASSLLGGQSNSPLHF.

This clonotype was seen a few times. V gene TRBV2 combines with J gene TRBJ2-2; tentatively, D is TRBD1 or TRBD2 (5 bases each). Germline CDR1 and CDR2: SNHLY and FYNNEI. This CDR3 region has 15 residues. Between the trimmed V and J ends, which lost 4 bases and 4 bases, there was a span of 13 bases. The CDR3: CASSVGTSGTGELFF. DNA of the CDR3: TGTGCCAGCAGTGTCGGGACCTCGGGCACCGGGGAGCTGTTTTTT.

Notes on this clonotype: The conserved closing phenylalanine or tryptophan is absent in this CDR3, likely reflecting a read error. Because the CDR3's place on the DNA is in doubt, the DNA is left out and the CDR3 is given as listed by TCRdb. V is TRBV7-3 and J is TRBJ2-5. The CDR3 adds up to 9 amino acids, both ends counted. CDR1 is SGHTA and CDR2 is FQGTGA in the germline V gene. This chain's CDR3 is CASSLAALP.

V and J are TRBV4-2 and TRBJ1-4; 7 bases fit TRBD1. Germline values: CDR1 LGHNA, CDR2 YNFKEQ. The CDR3 runs to 16 residues. Losses at the gene ends were 3 bases for V and 7 bases for J; bases not matched to a gene: 11. The CDR3 protein is CASSHPRQGGAEKLFF. CDR3 sequence (DNA): TGTGCCAGCAGCCACCCCCGACAGGGTGGGGCTGAAAAACTGTTTTTT.

This clonotype came up many times. The chain carries TRBV12-3 or TRBV12-4 and TRBJ1-5; the D is unclear. Trimming cost V 1 base and J 2 bases, with 9 bases left between them. The CDR3 is 15 amino acids. The CDR3 bases are TGTGCCAGCAGTTTAGGCCCTTGGGGCAATCAGCCCCAGCATTTT. The encoded protein is CASSLGPWGNQPQHF.

The rearrangement joins TRBV2 to TRBJ1-2, with D perhaps matching TRBD1 (5 bases). The ends were cut back, 4 bases at V and 5 bases at J, with 11 bases in the middle. Germline assignment: CDR1 SNHLY and CDR2 FYNNEI. The CDR3 has 13 residues. The CDR3 reads CASSVAGAYGYTF. The CDR3 region has the DNA TGTGCCAGCAGTGTAGCCGGGGCTTATGGCTACACCTTC.

This clonotype came up once. The chain employs TRBV2 and TRBJ2-2; 8 nucleotides align to TRBD2. Unmatched junction bases numbered 12, after V lost 5 bases and J lost 4 bases. The CDR3 runs to 17 residues. Germline CDR1 reads SNHLY; CDR2 reads FYNNEI. This CDR3 reads CASSSGLAVTSTGELFF. CDR3 nucleotides: TGTGCCAGCAGTTCCGGACTAGCCGTTACGAGCACCGGGGAGCTGTTTTTT.

Details on this clonotype: Without the conserved terminal phenylalanine or tryptophan, this CDR3 likely stems from a read error. V and J are TRBV12-5 and TRBJ2-7; D possibly corresponds to TRBD1 (6 bases). Trimming left V 7 bases short and J 0 bases short, with 13 bases between. The CDR3 is 14 residues long. Looked up from germline, CDR1 is LGHNT and CDR2 is FRNRAP. This CDR3 is CASAPGTSSYEQYS. The CDR3 DNA sequence: TGTGCTAGTGCCCCCGGGACAAGCTCCTACGAGCAGTACTCC.

This clonotype was observed at least ten times. This chain connects TRBV10-3 to TRBJ2-5; D might be TRBD1 (6 bases). Trimming removed 0 bases from V and 0 bases from J, with 14 bases in between. The germline gives CDR1 ENHRY, CDR2 SYGVKD. This CDR3 region has 17 residues. CDR3 in amino acids: CAISESPLSGDQETQYF. CDR3 coding DNA: TGTGCCATCAGTGAGTCCCCCCTCTCAGGGGACCAAGAGACCCAGTACTTC.

A word on this clonotype: A much larger clone differs by one base, so this may be a read error. This sequence joins TRBV7-3 and TRBJ2-5, with 8 bases that match TRBD1. The CDR3 sequence is 15 residues long. CDR1 SGHTA and CDR2 FQGTGA come from the germline V gene. The trim removed 6 bases at V and 4 bases at J, leaving 10 bases unmatched. CDR3 amino acids: CASRSRTGPRETQYF. The CDR3 DNA reads as TGTGCCAGCAGGAGTCGGACAGGGCCGCGAGAGACCCAGTACTTC.

Points on this clonotype: Given a much more abundant clone one base away, this may be a read error. V gene TRBV12-3 or TRBV12-4 combines with J gene TRBJ2-2, with a tentative D call TRBD2 (5 bases). CDR3 size: 15 residues. Between the trimmed V and J ends, which lost 1 base and 5 bases, there was a span of 11 bases. The CDR3: CASSLVTEGTGELFF. CDR3 sequence (DNA): TGTGCCAGCAGTTTAGTCACAGAGGGAACCGGGGAGCTGTTTTTT.

This clonotype was recorded many times. The chain uses TRBV2 and TRBJ1-4; the match to TRBD1 covers 7 bases. Germline V gene sequence: CDR1 SNHLY, CDR2 FYNNEI. The CDR3 extends over 14 amino acids. The ends lost 7 bases at V and 5 bases at J; junction bases unmatched: 7. The CDR3 here is CASKGTVQNEKLFF. CDR3 sequence (DNA): TGTGCCAGCAAAGGGACAGTTCAGAATGAAAAACTGTTTTTT.

The chain combines TRBV11-2 with TRBJ2-1; 10 bases map to TRBD1. This CDR3 has 19 amino acids. The germline gives CDR1 SGHAT, CDR2 FQNNGV. The V segment lost 0 bases and the J segment 8 bases; nucleotides outside the gene matches: 16. The CDR3 coding sequence is TGTGCCAGCAGCTTAGACCTCAGGAGGGGGACAGGGGTTGGCGATGAGCAGTTCTTC. Translation gives CASSLDLRRGTGVGDEQFF.

This clonotype has ten or more counts. This chain joins TRBV19 and TRBJ1-2; 12 bases fit TRBD1. There are 16 residues in the CDR3. Per the germline V gene, CDR1 is LNHDA and CDR2 is SQIVND (reference sequence). The V gene end was trimmed by 9 bases and the J gene end by 2 bases; junction bases not matched to a gene: 10. The DNA of the CDR3 is TGTGCCAGCTCCGGGACAGGGGGCCCAAAAAACTATGGCTACACCTTC. It translates to CASSGTGGPKNYGYTF.

The gene calls are TRBV5-1 and TRBJ2-1, with a weak D call TRBD1 (7 bases). Trimming took 4 bases from V and 0 from J, leaving 17 bases between them. The germline V gene encodes CDR1 SGHRS and CDR2 YFSETQ. The CDR3 runs 17 residues. CDR3 nucleotides: TGCGCCAGCAGCCAGTACGGGACAGCGGGCTCCTACAATGAGCAGTTCTTC. It encodes CASSQYGTAGSYNEQFF.

This clonotype was seen at least ten times. The J gene is TRBJ2-1, the V gene TRBV10-1; 10 bases match TRBD2. Looked up from germline, CDR1 is WNHNN and CDR2 is SYGVQD (reference sequence). CDR3 length equals 17 residues. J lost 3 bases, V lost 0 bases, and 5 bases had no gene match. The CDR3 here is CASSESSSGGHYNEQFF. The CDR3 nucleotides read TGCGCCAGCAGTGAGTCCTCTAGCGGGGGCCACTACAATGAGCAGTTCTTC.

In the case of this clonotype: The CDR3 ends on some other residue instead of the conserved phenylalanine or tryptophan, so this is likely a read error. The rearrangement joins TRBV20-1 to TRBJ1-1; a weak D match, TRBD1 (5 bases). The CDR3 runs to 13 residues. Between the trimmed V and J ends, which lost 3 bases and 1 base, there was a span of 9 bases. Germline V gives CDR1 DFQATT, CDR2 SNEGSKA (reference sequence). The CDR3 DNA is TGCAGTGCTAGGGGGCACAAGAACACTGAAGCTTTCTCT. Protein product: CSARGHKNTEAFS.

V gene TRBV7-8 combines with J gene TRBJ2-5; D may match TRBD1 or TRBD2 (5 bases each). Germline V gene data show CDR1 as SGHVS and CDR2 as FQNEAQ. CDR3 length: 14 amino acids. V lost 6 bases and J lost 2, with 13 bases in between. Written as DNA, the CDR3 is TGTGCCAGCAGGTCACGGGACGGGCAAGAGACCCAGTACTTC. Protein: CASRSRDGQETQYF.

The gene calls are TRBV29-1 and TRBJ1-5; a weak D match, TRBD1 (6 bases). CDR1 and CDR2 from the germline V gene are SQVTM and ANQGSEA. V was pared by 8 bases and J by 3 bases, with 14 bases between. The CDR3 is made up of 13 amino acids. The CDR3 is CSISTGYNQPQHF. DNA for the CDR3: TGCAGCATTTCGACAGGATACAATCAGCCCCAGCATTTT.

This clonotype was detected many times. The V and J genes are TRBV7-9 and TRBJ1-2; D uncertain. Germline assignment: CDR1 SEHNR and CDR2 FQNEAQ (reference sequence). CDR3 length: 11 amino acids. Trimming left V 5 bases short and J 8 bases short, with 9 bases between. The CDR3, as DNA: TGTGCCAGCAGCACGTGGGGAGGCTACACCTTC. As protein: CASSTWGGYTF.

This chain links TRBV19 with TRBJ1-6; TRBD1 is a possible D gene (5 bases). Trimming cost V 5 bases and J 7 bases, with 15 bases left between them. Germline values: CDR1 LNHDA, CDR2 SQIVND (reference sequence). The CDR3 is 15 residues long. In nucleotides, the CDR3 is TGTGCCAGTAGTGCTGGTCAGGGATGGAATTCACCCCTCCACTTT. This encodes CASSAGQGWNSPLHF.

This clonotype was observed a handful of times. One end of the junction fails to match germline, which may point to a read error. The V and J genes are TRBV20-1 and TRBJ1-1, with no clear D. CDR1 is DFQATT, CDR2 SNEGSKA, per germline (reference sequence). This CDR3 contains 14 residues. This chain's CDR3 is CSAGEGGLYTEAFF. As DNA, the CDR3 is TGCAGTGCTGGAGAGGGCGGGTTGTACACTGAAGCTTTCTTT.

A note on this clonotype: A much larger clonotype is one base distant, so this may be a read error. The chain employs TRBV11-2 and TRBJ1-1; D is unresolved. The CDR3 has 14 residues. Germline values: CDR1 SGHAT, CDR2 FQNNGV. The CDR3 region is CASSVDGVNTEALF. CDR3 bases: TGTGCCAGCAGCGTAGATGGCGTGAACACTGAAGCTCTCTTT.

The gene calls are TRBV25-1 and TRBJ1-2, with D unclear. Germline V CDR1 and CDR2: MGHDK, SYGVNS. The CDR3 totals 12 residues. V gave up 4 bases and J gave up 6 bases, with 9 bases separating them. DNA for the CDR3: TGTGCCAGCAGTGGCCGCGCGAATGGCTACACCTTC. It yields the protein CASSGRANGYTF.

V gene TRBV2 combines with J gene TRBJ2-5; 9 bases are shared with TRBD2. V shed 4 bases and J 5 bases; nucleotides not matched to a gene: 5. Germline V CDR1 and CDR2: SNHLY, FYNNEI. CDR3 length equals 14 residues. For the CDR3, the DNA is TGTGCCAGCAGTGGAATGGCGGGGGGGGAGACCCAGTACTTC. Translation gives CASSGMAGGETQYF. The full variable domain, in which reference TRBV2 and TRBJ2-5 provide the parts outside the CDR3, is EPEVTQTPSHQVTQMGQEVILRCVPISNHLYFYWYRQILGQKVEFLVSFYNNEISEKSEIFDDQFSVERPDGSNFTLKIRSTKLEDSAMYFCASSGMAGGETQYFGPGTRLLVL.

The chain employs TRBV5-1 and TRBJ1-2, with unresolved D. Trimming removed 4 bases from V and 6 bases from J, with 16 bases in between. In germline, CDR1 is SGHRS, CDR2 YFSETQ. The CDR3 has 14 residues. DNA for the CDR3: TGCGCCAGCAGCCCCGGGGAAGCAACGGATGGCTACACCTTC. Its translation is CASSPGEATDGYTF.